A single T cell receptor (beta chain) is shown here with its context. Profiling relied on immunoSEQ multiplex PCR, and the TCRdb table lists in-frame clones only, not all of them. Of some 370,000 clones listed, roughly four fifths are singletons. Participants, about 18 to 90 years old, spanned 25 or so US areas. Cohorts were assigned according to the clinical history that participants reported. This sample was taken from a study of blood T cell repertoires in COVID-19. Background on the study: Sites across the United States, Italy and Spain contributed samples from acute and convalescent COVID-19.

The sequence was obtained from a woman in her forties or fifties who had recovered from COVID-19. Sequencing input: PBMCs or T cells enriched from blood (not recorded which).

CDR3 region: CASSYQGYGYTF. The CDR3 DNA follows: TGTGCCAGCAGTTATCAGGGGTATGGCTACACCTTC. V gene TRBV12-3 or TRBV12-4 combines with J gene TRBJ1-2; perhaps TRBD1 as D (6 bases). Between the trimmed V and J ends, which lost 4 bases and 5 bases, there was a span of 8 bases. This CDR3 is 12 amino acids long.